These T cell receptor beta chains were read from a single sample in a study of human T cells and chemical hapten exposure. TCRdb recomputed calls from the RACE reads with MiXCR, one row per CDR3 protein. This sample has approximately 32,000 distinct CDR3 sequences, with approximately 5.8% found just once. The source was whole blood, collected in connection with sensitization to the hapten diphenylcyclopropenone (DPC). Receptor source: a man under 40 with alopecia areata. Some clones in this sample may be carry-over from other donors' samples. The CDR3 runs from the conserved cysteine through the conserved F or W. The D gene is left open where the match is weak. Not every row has a clone size; where given, it reads once, few, many or a size class.

d_call: TRBD1; clone_size: many; v_call: TRBV29-1; j_call: TRBJ2-7; cdr3_nt: TGCAGCTGTGTCGGACAGGGAGGATACGAGCAGTACTTC; cdr3_aa: CSCVGQGGYEQYF
d_call: TRBD2; clone_size: -; v_call: TRBV7-2; j_call: TRBJ2-5; cdr3_nt: TGTGCCAGCAGCGGACTAGCGGGAGGGACTTTGACCCAGTACTTC; cdr3_aa: CASSGLAGGTLTQYF
d_call: -; clone_size: once; v_call: TRBV9; j_call: TRBJ2-7; cdr3_nt: TGTGCCAGCAGCGTAGCGGCAGGGCGGTACGAGCAGTACTTC; cdr3_aa: CASSVAAGRYEQYF
d_call: TRBD1; clone_size: many; v_call: TRBV7-9; j_call: TRBJ2-7; cdr3_nt: TGTGCCAGCAGTCGGGAAACAGGGGGTTCCTACGAGCAGTACTTC; cdr3_aa: CASSRETGGSYEQYF
d_call: -; clone_size: many; v_call: TRBV11-2; j_call: TRBJ2-7; cdr3_nt: TGTGCCAGCAGCTTAGATCCAGGTAGACAAGAAGCCTACGAGCAGTACTTC; cdr3_aa: CASSLDPGRQEAYEQYF
d_call: -; clone_size: many; v_call: TRBV20-1; j_call: TRBJ2-3; cdr3_nt: TGCAGTGCGGCCCAGCGGTACACAGATACGCAGTATTTT; cdr3_aa: CSAAQRYTDTQYF
d_call: -; clone_size: many; v_call: TRBV29-1; j_call: TRBJ2-3; cdr3_nt: TGCAGCGTTGTAAACCTCCCCGGGACAGATACGCAGTATTTT; cdr3_aa: CSVVNLPGTDTQYF
d_call: -; clone_size: many; v_call: TRBV20-1; j_call: TRBJ1-5; cdr3_nt: TGCAGTGCTAGCCGGGAGCACAATCAGCCCCAGCATTTT; cdr3_aa: CSASREHNQPQHF
d_call: -; clone_size: many; v_call: TRBV12-3/TRBV12-4; j_call: TRBJ1-3; cdr3_nt: TGTGCCAGCAGTTTAAGTTCGACTGGAAACACCATATATTTT; cdr3_aa: CASSLSSTGNTIYF
d_call: -; clone_size: many; v_call: TRBV13; j_call: TRBJ1-1; cdr3_nt: TGTGCCAGCAGCCCACGCTTCCTTGGACCGACCTCGAACACTGAAGCTTTCTTT; cdr3_aa: CASSPRFLGPTSNTEAFF
d_call: TRBD1; clone_size: many; v_call: TRBV20-1; j_call: TRBJ2-2; cdr3_nt: TGCAGTGCTCCCTACGACAGGGGGGGTCCCGGGGAGCTGTTTTTT; cdr3_aa: CSAPYDRGGPGELFF
d_call: TRBD1; clone_size: many; v_call: TRBV6-2/TRBV6-3; j_call: TRBJ1-1; cdr3_nt: TGTGCCAGCAGCCCCCACGGACAGGGAAACACTGAAGCTTTCTTT; cdr3_aa: CASSPHGQGNTEAFF
d_call: -; clone_size: many; v_call: TRBV3-1; j_call: TRBJ1-3; cdr3_nt: TGTGCCAGCAGCCCCCTTGTCGCCGAAAGCACCATATATTTT; cdr3_aa: CASSPLVAESTIYF
d_call: TRBD2; clone_size: many; v_call: TRBV7-2; j_call: TRBJ2-2; cdr3_nt: TGTGCCAGCAGCTTAGAAGCGGGACCGAACACCGGGGAGCTGTTTTTT; cdr3_aa: CASSLEAGPNTGELFF
d_call: TRBD2; clone_size: many; v_call: TRBV6-2/TRBV6-3; j_call: TRBJ2-3; cdr3_nt: TGTGCCAGCAGCGGTATAGCGGGACTCACAGATACGCAGTATTTT; cdr3_aa: CASSGIAGLTDTQYF
d_call: TRBD1; clone_size: many; v_call: TRBV5-3; j_call: TRBJ1-5; cdr3_nt: TGTGCCAGAAGCCTCACAGGGGAGCAGCCCCAGCATTTT; cdr3_aa: CARSLTGEQPQHF
d_call: -; clone_size: many; v_call: TRBV11-3; j_call: TRBJ2-2; cdr3_nt: TGTGCCAGCAGCCTCCTGAGGGAGACCGGGGAGCTGTTTTTT; cdr3_aa: CASSLLRETGELFF
d_call: TRBD2; clone_size: many; v_call: TRBV20-1; j_call: TRBJ2-1; cdr3_nt: TGCAGTGCTCTAATTAGGGTAATTAGCGGGAGGGCCTACAATGAGCAGTTCTTC; cdr3_aa: CSALIRVISGRAYNEQFF
d_call: -; clone_size: many; v_call: TRBV20-1; j_call: TRBJ2-5; cdr3_nt: TGCAGTGTCGTGGAACAGATCCAAGAGACCCAGTACTTC; cdr3_aa: CSVVEQIQETQYF
d_call: -; clone_size: many; v_call: TRBV7-2; j_call: TRBJ2-3; cdr3_nt: TGTGCCAGCAGCTTAGCACTTCGCACAGATACGCAGTATTTT; cdr3_aa: CASSLALRTDTQYF
d_call: -; clone_size: many; v_call: TRBV4-2; j_call: TRBJ1-2; cdr3_nt: -; cdr3_aa: CASSQERDRAYGYTFGSGAYGYTF
d_call: -; clone_size: many; v_call: TRBV12-3/TRBV12-4; j_call: TRBJ1-3; cdr3_nt: TGTGCCAGCAGGCCACAGGGATTCACTGGAAACACCATATATTTT; cdr3_aa: CASRPQGFTGNTIYF
d_call: TRBD1; clone_size: many; v_call: TRBV6-5; j_call: TRBJ2-1; cdr3_nt: TGTGCCAGCAGAGATTGGGACAGGGACAATGAGCAGTTCTTC; cdr3_aa: CASRDWDRDNEQFF
d_call: TRBD1; clone_size: few; v_call: TRBV11-3; j_call: TRBJ1-1; cdr3_nt: TGTGCCAGCAGCTCAGGACAGGGGAGTACTGAAGCTTTCTTT; cdr3_aa: CASSSGQGSTEAFF
d_call: -; clone_size: many; v_call: TRBV20-1; j_call: TRBJ1-1; cdr3_nt: TGCAGTGCTAGAGGGGGATCCAACACTGAAGCTTTCTTT; cdr3_aa: CSARGGSNTEAFF